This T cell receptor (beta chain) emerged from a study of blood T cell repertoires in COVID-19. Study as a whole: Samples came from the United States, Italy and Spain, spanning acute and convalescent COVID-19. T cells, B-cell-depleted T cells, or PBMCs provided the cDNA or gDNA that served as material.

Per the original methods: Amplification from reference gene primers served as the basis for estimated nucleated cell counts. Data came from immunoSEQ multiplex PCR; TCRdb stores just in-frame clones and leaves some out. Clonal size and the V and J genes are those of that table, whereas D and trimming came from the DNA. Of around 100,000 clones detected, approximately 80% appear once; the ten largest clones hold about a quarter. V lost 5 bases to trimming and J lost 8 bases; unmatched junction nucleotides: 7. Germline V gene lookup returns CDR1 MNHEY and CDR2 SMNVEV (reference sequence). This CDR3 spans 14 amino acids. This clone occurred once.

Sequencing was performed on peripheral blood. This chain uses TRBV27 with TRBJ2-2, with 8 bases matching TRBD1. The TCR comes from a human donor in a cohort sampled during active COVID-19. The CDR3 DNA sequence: TGTGCCAGCAGTCCCCAGGGGGCCTTTGGGGAGCTGTTTTTT. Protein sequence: CASSPQGAFGELFF.